This T cell receptor (beta chain) was captured by sequencing in a study of blood T cells in healthy people across ages. Findings of the study overall: Donor CMV status, an unknown factor, possibly confounded changes in expanded clonotypes. Roughly linear declines in TCR beta diversity per million T cells occurred with age. PBMCs left unsorted prevented a conclusive naive versus antigen-experienced comparison.

Alongside a J-beta primer mix, a sample-barcoded 5' primer served in a second PCR lasting about 7 to 11 cycles. TCRdb reprocessed the 5' RACE reads via MiXCR and lists one record per CDR3 protein. The profile shows hundreds of thousands of distinct CDR3 sequences, approximately 30% of them singletons. The CDR3 length is 16 residues. Per germline, CDR1 SEHNR and CDR2 FQNEAQ (reference sequence). As regards this clonotype: Its specificity is not known. With a much larger clone just one base away, this may be a read error.

Total RNA was extracted at no less than 6 micrograms per sample. The clonotype was recovered from a woman aged 80 or older in good health. The sequenced sample was blood. The genes are TRBV7-9 and TRBJ1-5, with D possibly being TRBD1 (5 bases). In nucleotides, the CDR3 is TGTGCCAGCAGCTTAGATCCAGGGATGGGCAATCAGCCCCGGCATTTT. Its translation: CASSLDPGMGNQPRHF.